This passage covers 21 T cell receptor beta chains from one sample sequenced in a study of cytomegalovirus exposure and HLA in healthy donors. Primers for the PCR totalled 60 Vbeta and 13 Jbeta. Libraries were prepared by immunoSEQ multiplex PCR; TCRdb keeps only in-frame clonotypes and omits some of them. The sample yields about 120,000 clones, about 83% seen once. Sequencing was carried out using PBMCs. The source of these receptors is a woman between 40 and 50 years old in good health and CMV-seropositive.

In this sample, this clone turned up once. The chain combines TRBV9 with TRBJ2-3; the D is unclear. Trimming shortened V by 4 bases and J by 2 bases, and 8 bases separated the two germline ends. This CDR3 region has 13 residues. CDR1 is SGDLS and CDR2 is YYNGEE in the germline V gene. The CDR3: CASSPPFTDTQYF. CDR3 bases: TGTGCCAGCAGCCCCCCCTTCACAGATACGCAGTATTTT.

The chain links TRBV6-4 to TRBJ2-7, with 9 positions matching TRBD1. J was trimmed by 2 bases and V by 8 bases; bases with no gene match: 16. This CDR3 contains 17 residues. The germline CDR1 and CDR2 sequences are MRHNA and SNTAGT. CDR3 DNA: TGTGCCAGCGTAACCCTCGGCAGGGACAGGGTAACCTACGAGCAGTACTTC. Its protein is CASVTLGRDRVTYEQYF.

CDR3 protein: CASSASRNYEQYF. The CDR3 nucleotides are TGTGCCAGCAGTGCTAGCCGAAACTACGAGCAGTACTTC. The J gene is TRBJ2-7, the V gene TRBV6-1; D possibly corresponds to TRBD2 (5 bases). The germline gives CDR1 MNHNS, CDR2 SASEGT. This CDR3 is built from 13 residues. Trimming removed 4 bases from V and 3 bases from J, with 10 bases in between.

This rearrangement joins TRBV5-1 to TRBJ2-2; no reliable D call. The CDR3 loop spans 15 amino acids. The germline V gene encodes CDR1 SGHRS and CDR2 YFSETQ. Between the trimmed V and J ends, which lost 2 bases and 7 bases, there was a span of 15 bases. The CDR3 loop is CASSFESLQSGELFF. The CDR3 nucleotides are TGCGCCAGCAGCTTCGAGAGCCTACAGAGCGGGGAGCTGTTTTTT.

This chain connects TRBV6-5 to TRBJ2-5; D may be TRBD2 (5 bases). The J call may not be correct, given that the DNA end is closer to TRBJ2-7. The CDR3 length is 16 residues. Germline CDR1 reads MNHEY; CDR2 reads SVGAGI. This chain's CDR3 is CASSYRMEVAPYEQYF. The CDR3 coding sequence is TGTGCCAGCAGTTACAGAATGGAGGTGGCCCCCTACGAGCAGTACTTC.

The chain couples TRBV5-6 to TRBJ1-2; D gene uncertain. V was trimmed by 0 bases and J by 2 bases, leaving 8 bases between them. The CDR3 is made up of 14 amino acids. Germline V gene sequence: CDR1 SGHDT, CDR2 YYEEEE. The CDR3 coding sequence is TGTGCCAGCAGCTTGGGACACTTGAACTATGGCTACACCTTC. It yields the protein CASSLGHLNYGYTF.

The V call is TRBV4-2, the J call TRBJ1-6; D may be TRBD1 (6 bases). Germline V lookup: CDR1 LGHNA, CDR2 YNFKEQ. V was trimmed by 0 bases and J by 7 bases, leaving 7 bases between them. This CDR3 spans 14 amino acids. Here the CDR3 reads CASSQEDRNSPLHF. In DNA, the CDR3 is TGTGCCAGCAGCCAAGAGGACAGAAATTCACCCCTCCACTTT.

The CDR3 protein is CASSQDVASGRRNEQFF. The CDR3 DNA sequence: TGCGCCAGCAGCCAAGATGTTGCTAGCGGGAGGCGCAATGAGCAGTTCTTC. The chain uses TRBV4-3 and TRBJ2-1; 11 bases agree with TRBD2. This CDR3 contains 17 residues. Germline CDR1 reads LGHNA; CDR2 reads YSLEER. With 0 bases clipped from V and 6 bases from J, the junction kept 7 bases outside the gene matches.

The rearrangement uses TRBV19 and TRBJ2-7; 10 bases agree with TRBD1. Looked up from germline, CDR1 is LNHDA and CDR2 is SQIVND (reference sequence). V shed 3 bases, J shed 3 bases, and the junction held 5 bases outside the gene matches. The CDR3 length is 15 residues. CDR3 sequence (DNA): TGTGCCAGTAGTATCGGGACAGGGGACATCTACGAGCAGTACTTC. It encodes CASSIGTGDIYEQYF. The variable domain in full, completed from reference TRBV19 and TRBJ2-7, reads DGGITQSPKYLFRKEGQNVTLSCEQNLNHDAMYWYRQDPGQGLRLIYYSQIVNDFQKGDIAEGYSVSREKKESFPLTVTSAQKNPTAFYLCASSIGTGDIYEQYFGPGTRLTVT.

The chain recombines TRBV6-5 with TRBJ1-2, with D perhaps matching TRBD1 (5 bases). This CDR3 has 12 amino acids. The ends were cut back, 4 bases at V and 8 bases at J, with 11 bases in the middle. Germline-derived CDR1 and CDR2 are MNHEY and SVGAGI. As DNA, the CDR3 is TGTGCCAGCAGTTCCCCAGGGCGAGGCTACACCTTC. Translation: CASSSPGRGYTF.

V is TRBV19 and J is TRBJ1-1; D call uncertain. The length of the CDR3 is 14 residues. Trimming stripped 1 base from V and 3 bases from J, with 9 bases between. Germline CDR1 and CDR2: LNHDA and SQIVND (reference sequence). CDR3 protein: CASSIGLLDTEAFF. CDR3 coding DNA: TGTGCCAGTAGTATAGGGCTTCTCGACACTGAAGCTTTCTTT.

The chain links TRBV7-3 to TRBJ2-5; the D gene is possibly TRBD2 (5 bases). V was clipped by 0 bases and J by 5 bases, with 7 bases between them. This CDR3 contains 13 residues. The germline CDR1 and CDR2 sequences are SGHTA and FQGTGA. The CDR3 region is CASSLTSVETQYF. The CDR3 DNA reads TGTGCCAGCAGCTTAACTAGCGTCGAGACCCAGTACTTC.

The chain uses TRBV7-6 and TRBJ2-1; D is perhaps TRBD2 (7 bases). Germline CDR1 is SGHVS and CDR2 is FNYEAQ. V shed 0 bases and J shed 7 bases, with 16 bases lying between them. The length of the CDR3 is 16 residues. CDR3 in amino acids: CASSLAPGGPGNEQFF. In DNA, the CDR3 is TGTGCCAGCAGCTTAGCGCCGGGGGGCCCTGGGAATGAGCAGTTCTTC.

A single count supports this clone. The chain employs TRBV7-2 and TRBJ2-1; no clear D gene. This CDR3 has 16 residues. Germline CDR1 SGHTA, CDR2 FQGNSA. V was pared by 0 bases and J by 1 base, with 10 bases between. CDR3 DNA: TGTGCCAGCAGCTTAGCGGCCCCTAGATCCTACAATGAGCAGTTCTTC. This translates into CASSLAAPRSYNEQFF.

Remarks on this clone: At one boundary the junction diverges from the germline segment, which might be a read error. The V call is TRBV15, the J call TRBJ1-1, with D unclear. CDR3 size: 14 residues. From germline, CDR1 is LNHNV and CDR2 YYDKDF (reference sequence). The CDR3 DNA is TGTGCCACCATCAGAGATCTCACAGTGCCTGAAGCTTTCTTT. Protein: CATIRDLTVPEAFF.

With regard to this clone: The sample contains more than one DNA sequence encoding this CDR3. This chain links TRBV5-1 with TRBJ1-6; maybe TRBD1 (6 bases). The CDR3 is 18 amino acids. V lost 0 bases and J lost 0, with 13 bases in between. Germline V CDR1 and CDR2: SGHRS, YFSETQ. Here the CDR3 DNA reads TGCGCCAGCAGCTTGGGACAGGTTAGCTTCTCCTATAATTCACCCCTCCACTTT. Translated: CASSLGQVSFSYNSPLHF. Together with reference TRBV5-1 and TRBJ1-6, the CDR3 gives the full variable domain: KAGVTQTPRYLIKTRGQQVTLSCSPISGHRSVSWYQQTPGQGLQFLFEYFSETQRNKGNFPGRFSGRQFSNSRSEMNVSTLELGDSALYLCASSLGQVSFSYNSPLHFGNGTRLTVT.

This chain connects TRBV6-1 to TRBJ2-3; 13 nucleotides match TRBD2. There are 17 residues in the CDR3. Germline V gene lookup returns CDR1 MNHNS and CDR2 SASEGT. With 1 base clipped from V and 2 bases from J, the junction kept 3 bases outside the gene matches. CDR3 protein: CASSEEGLAGITDTQYF. In DNA form, the CDR3 reads TGTGCCAGCAGTGAAGAGGGACTAGCGGGGATCACAGATACGCAGTATTTT.

The V gene is TRBV21-1, the J gene TRBJ2-3; the D segment call TRBD1 is taken from the table without a DNA check. TRBV21-1 constitutes a pseudogene. The CDR3 contains 17 residues. CDR3 coding DNA: TGTGCCAGCAGCGGGGCACCAGGCCAGGGGAGCACAGATACGCAGTATTTT. As protein: CASSGAPGQGSTDTQYF.

The J gene is TRBJ2-3, the V gene TRBV7-8; maybe TRBD2 (7 bases). The CDR3 spans 16 residues. Germline loops: CDR1 SGHVS, CDR2 FQNEAQ. Between the trimmed V and J ends, which lost 8 bases and 3 bases, there was a span of 21 bases. CDR3 in amino acids: CASRARAGAGTDTQYF. In DNA form, the CDR3 reads TGTGCCAGCCGCGCTCGGGCGGGGGCCGGTACAGATACGCAGTATTTT.

This clone was found a few times. The chain recombines TRBV19 with TRBJ2-7; D gene unclear. The CDR3 length is 15 residues. The V and J ends lost 2 bases and 2 bases respectively, with 13 bases between them. Germline-derived CDR1 and CDR2 are LNHDA and SQIVND (reference sequence). This CDR3 reads CASSISNAPTYEQYF. CDR3 coding DNA: TGTGCCAGTAGTATAAGTAATGCTCCTACCTACGAGCAGTACTTC.

CDR3 DNA: TGTGCCAGCAGTTACCAGGCCAGCCGCTTTGACATTCAGTACTTC. It codes for CASSYQASRFDIQYF. This chain links TRBV6-6 with TRBJ2-4; no definite D call. Germline loops: CDR1 MNHNY, CDR2 SVGAGI (reference sequence). Trimming left V 2 bases short and J 8 bases short, with 16 bases between. The CDR3 spans 15 residues.